This T cell receptor (beta chain) was profiled in a study of blood T cell repertoires in COVID-19. Germline values: CDR1 MRHNA, CDR2 SNTAGT. V shed 8 bases and J shed 6 bases, with 20 bases lying between them. The CDR3 contains 15 residues. Some clones are missing from TCRdb's copy, which holds only in-frame ones; the method was immunoSEQ multiplex PCR. The sample holds fewer than 250,000 clones, about four fifths seen once. The sequence came from a woman between 50 and 59 years old with active or convalescent COVID-19. The rearrangement links TRBV6-4 to TRBJ2-1; possibly TRBD1 for D (5 bases). The source material was peripheral blood. This CDR3 is CASGAGMSPSNEQFF. The CDR3 bases are TGTGCCAGCGGGGCAGGGATGTCCCCAAGCAATGAGCAGTTCTTC.